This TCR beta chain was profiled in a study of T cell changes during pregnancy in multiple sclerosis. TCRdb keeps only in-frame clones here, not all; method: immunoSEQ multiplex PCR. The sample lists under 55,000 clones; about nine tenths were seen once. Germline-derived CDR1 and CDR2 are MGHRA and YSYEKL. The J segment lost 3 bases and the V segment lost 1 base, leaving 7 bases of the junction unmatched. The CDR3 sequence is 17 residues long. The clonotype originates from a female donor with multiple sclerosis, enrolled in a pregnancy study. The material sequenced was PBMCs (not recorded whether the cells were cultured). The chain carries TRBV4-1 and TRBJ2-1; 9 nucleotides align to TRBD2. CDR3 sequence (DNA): TGCGCCAGCAGCCAAGGGGGGCTAGCGGGATTCTACAATGAGCAGTTCTTC. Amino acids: CASSQGGLAGFYNEQFF.